This T cell receptor (beta chain) was documented in a study of blood T cell repertoires in COVID-19. The overall study: COVID-19 samples from acute and convalescent phases originated in the United States, Italy and Spain. In each case, the material was cDNA or gDNA derived from T cells, B-cell-depleted T cells, or PBMCs.

Study processing details: Reference gene primer amplification yielded estimated nucleated cell counts. The table came from immunoSEQ multiplex PCR; TCRdb's copy has only in-frame clones and leaves some out. D and trimming come from the DNA, and the V and J calls and clone size come from that table. The sample contains about 35,000 clones, roughly 82% of which appear only once. The CDR3 spans 14 residues. CDR1 and CDR2 from the germline V gene are SGHTA and FQGNSA. The V gene end was trimmed by 5 bases and the J gene end by 2 bases; junction bases not matched to a gene: 5. This TCR was sampled from an older man with active or convalescent COVID-19. The sequencing sample was made of peripheral blood. The chain links TRBV7-2 to TRBJ2-7; TRBD2 matches 8 bases. CDR3 in amino acids: CASSDSGVPYEQYF. CDR3 in DNA: TGTGCCAGCAGCGATAGCGGGGTGCCCTACGAGCAGTACTTC.